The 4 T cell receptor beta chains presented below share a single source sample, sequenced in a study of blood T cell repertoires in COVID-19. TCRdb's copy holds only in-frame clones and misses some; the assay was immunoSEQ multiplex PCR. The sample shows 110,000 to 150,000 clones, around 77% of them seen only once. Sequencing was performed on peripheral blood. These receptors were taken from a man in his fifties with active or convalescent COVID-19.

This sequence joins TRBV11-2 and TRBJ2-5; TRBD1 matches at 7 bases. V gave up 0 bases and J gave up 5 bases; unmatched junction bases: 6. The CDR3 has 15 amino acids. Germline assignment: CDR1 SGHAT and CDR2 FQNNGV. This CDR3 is CASSLDRGKRETQYF. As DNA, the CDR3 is TGTGCCAGCAGCTTAGACAGGGGGAAGCGGGAGACCCAGTACTTC.

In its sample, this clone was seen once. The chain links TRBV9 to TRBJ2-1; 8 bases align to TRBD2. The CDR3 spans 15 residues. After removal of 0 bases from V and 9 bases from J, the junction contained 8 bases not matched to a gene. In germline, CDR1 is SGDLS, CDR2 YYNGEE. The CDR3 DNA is TGTGCCAGCAGCGTAGACGGGAGGGCCGGAGTTGAGCAGTTCTTC. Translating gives CASSVDGRAGVEQFF.

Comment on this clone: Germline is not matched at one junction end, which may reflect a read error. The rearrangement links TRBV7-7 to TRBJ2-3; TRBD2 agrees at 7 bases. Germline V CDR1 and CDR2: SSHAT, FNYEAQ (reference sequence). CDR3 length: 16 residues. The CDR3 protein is CASSPLAGASTDTQYF. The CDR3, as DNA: TGTGCTAGCAGCCCACTCGCGGGAGCTAGCACAGATACGCAGTATTTT.

CDR3 DNA sequence: TGTGCCAGCAGCCGGACACAGAATCCCGAGCAGTACTTC. Translation gives CASSRTQNPEQYF. The gene calls are TRBV5-4 and TRBJ2-7; maybe TRBD1 (5 bases). CDR1 is SGHNT, CDR2 YYREEE, per germline (reference sequence). CDR3 size: 13 residues. V was clipped by 4 bases and J by 6 bases, with 14 bases between them.